One and the same sample provided the 19 T cell receptor beta chains below, sequenced in a study of shared clonotypes between healthy human individuals. Assay used: immunoSEQ multiplex PCR; TCRdb lists only in-frame clones, some missing. The sample lists millions of clones; about 94% were seen once. Terminally differentiated effector memory CD45RA+ cells were excluded from the naive CD8 cells, which were CD45RO-negative and positively selected for CCR7. Sequenced sample: naive CD8+ T cells sorted from blood. Receptor source: a man aged 18 to 29 in good health.

This CDR3 reads CASSPLAGDAGELFF. CDR3 bases: TGTGCCAGCAGTCCCCTAGCGGGAGATGCCGGGGAGCTGTTTTTT. This chain connects TRBV27 to TRBJ2-2, with TRBD2 matching 10 bases. The CDR3 consists of 15 residues. Per germline, CDR1 MNHEY and CDR2 SMNVEV (reference sequence). J was trimmed by 6 bases and V by 5 bases; bases with no gene match: 6.

The rearrangement uses TRBV27 and TRBJ2-1; D is ambiguous. Between the trimmed V and J ends, which lost 0 bases and 2 bases, there was a span of 14 bases. Germline loops: CDR1 MNHEY, CDR2 SMNVEV (reference sequence). The CDR3 loop spans 17 amino acids. The CDR3 sequence: CASSLSPFSAPYNEQFF. The CDR3 region has the DNA TGTGCCAGCAGTTTATCCCCCTTCTCGGCGCCCTACAATGAGCAGTTCTTC.

The CDR3 loop reads CASSFPGDKETQYF. DNA of the CDR3: TGTGCCAGCAGCTTTCCGGGAGACAAAGAGACCCAGTACTTC. V is TRBV7-6 and J is TRBJ2-5, with D possibly TRBD2 on 6 matching bases. This CDR3 has 14 amino acids. CDR1 is SGHVS and CDR2 is FNYEAQ in the germline V gene. Trimming took off 3 bases at V and 3 bases at J, with 11 bases between the two ends.

The chain has TRBV28 and TRBJ2-3; 9 nucleotides agree with TRBD2. After removal of 3 bases from V and 5 bases from J, the junction contained 12 bases not matched to a gene. This CDR3 contains 17 residues. Germline CDR1 is MDHEN and CDR2 is SYDVKM. CDR3 DNA sequence: TGTGCCAGCAGTTTGGAAGTGGCGGGGGGGCCGCTAGATACGCAGTATTTT. Translating it yields CASSLEVAGGPLDTQYF. The entire variable domain, with the rest obtained from reference TRBV28 and TRBJ2-3, is as follows: DVKVTQSSRYLVKRTGEKVFLECVQDMDHENMFWYRQDPGLGLRLIYFSYDVKMKEKGDIPEGYSVSREKKERFSLILESASTNQTSMYLCASSLEVAGGPLDTQYFGPGTRLTVL.

This chain connects TRBV4-1 to TRBJ2-7; 11 bases align to TRBD2. CDR3 length equals 17 residues. CDR1 is MGHRA and CDR2 is YSYEKL in the germline V gene. V shed 2 bases and J 2 bases; nucleotides not matched to a gene: 8. CDR3 residues: CASSQHSTSGATYEQYF. CDR3 DNA: TGCGCCAGCAGCCAACACTCGACTAGCGGGGCTACCTACGAGCAGTACTTC.

The chain combines TRBV30 with TRBJ2-7; 7 nucleotides match TRBD2. J lost 7 bases, V lost 3 bases, and 6 bases had no gene match. The CDR3 runs 12 residues. Germline CDR1 GTSNPN, CDR2 SVGIG (reference sequence). The DNA for the CDR3 is TGTGCCTGGAGGGCCCTCGGGGGGGAGCAGTACTTC. It specifies CAWRALGGEQYF.

The chain is built from TRBV28 and TRBJ2-1; weak D call: TRBD2 (7 bases). V was cut by 2 bases and J by 8 bases, with 16 bases left in between. This CDR3 region has 15 residues. Germline assignment: CDR1 MDHEN and CDR2 SYDVKM. This CDR3 is CASSLGGGGAYEQFF. CDR3 in DNA: TGTGCCAGCAGTTTAGGTGGTGGGGGGGCGTATGAGCAGTTCTTC.

To note about this clone: The same CDR3 is also encoded by other DNA sequences in this sample. The rearrangement joins TRBV4-1 to TRBJ2-7; D ambiguous. The V end was cut by 1 base, the J end by 0 bases, with 7 bases between. The germline V gene encodes CDR1 MGHRA and CDR2 YSYEKL. The CDR3 consists of 14 residues. The chain's CDR3 is CASSQALSSYEQYF. In DNA form, the CDR3 reads TGCGCCAGCAGCCAAGCGCTCAGCTCCTACGAGCAGTACTTC.

The chain links TRBV7-8 to TRBJ2-7; 16 bases are a match to TRBD2. The V and J ends lost 3 bases and 5 bases, in that order; junction bases with no gene match: 7. The germline CDR1 and CDR2 sequences are SGHVS and FQNEAQ. This CDR3 has 17 amino acids. CDR3 loop: CASSLGLAGGPYHEQYF. The DNA for the CDR3 is TGTGCCAGCAGCTTGGGACTAGCGGGAGGGCCTTACCACGAGCAGTACTTC.

The rearrangement joins TRBV29-1 to TRBJ2-7, with D uncertain. V was shortened by 5 bases and J by 3 bases, with 14 bases between the two germline ends. CDR1 SQVTM and CDR2 ANQGSEA come from the germline V gene. The CDR3 is 13 amino acids. The CDR3 loop is CSVTPRTGYEQYF. The CDR3 DNA reads as TGCAGCGTTACCCCCCGAACTGGCTACGAGCAGTACTTC.

V gene TRBV6-5 combines with J gene TRBJ1-1; D is uncertain. V shed 2 bases and J shed 2 bases, with 12 bases lying between them. Germline CDR1 reads MNHEY; CDR2 reads SVGAGI. The CDR3 is 15 amino acids. CDR3: CASSYGIGLNTEAFF. The CDR3 bases are TGTGCCAGCAGTTACGGGATAGGACTTAACACTGAAGCTTTCTTT.

The chain employs TRBV19 and TRBJ1-2; 7 bases line up with TRBD1. This CDR3 region has 14 residues. Germline V gene data show CDR1 as LNHDA and CDR2 as SQIVND (reference sequence). With 3 bases clipped from V and 0 bases from J, the junction kept 1 base outside the gene matches. In nucleotides, the CDR3 is TGTGCCAGTAGTATTGGACAGGCTAACTATGGCTACACCTTC. Amino acid sequence: CASSIGQANYGYTF.

The chain recombines TRBV9 with TRBJ2-7; D perhaps matches TRBD2 (6 bases). Trimming removed 4 bases from V and 2 bases from J, with 19 bases in between. The CDR3 has 16 residues. CDR1 is SGDLS, CDR2 YYNGEE, per germline. CDR3 loop: CASSPHRDSVPYEQYF. CDR3 bases: TGTGCCAGCAGCCCCCACCGGGACTCGGTCCCCTACGAGCAGTACTTC.

CDR3 sequence reads: CASMPQGPLYANEQFF. In DNA form, the CDR3 reads TGTGCCAGCATGCCCCAGGGCCCTCTCTACGCCAATGAGCAGTTCTTC. The genes are TRBV27 and TRBJ2-1; D is perhaps TRBD1 (5 bases). The CDR3 spans 16 residues. The germline gives CDR1 MNHEY, CDR2 SMNVEV (reference sequence). The V end was cut by 7 bases, the J end by 6 bases, with 22 bases between.

V is TRBV5-4 and J is TRBJ2-1; D is uncertain. V shed 2 bases and J shed 8 bases, with 8 bases lying between them. The germline CDR1 and CDR2 sequences are SGHNT and YYREEE (reference sequence). The CDR3 totals 12 residues. CDR3 in amino acids: CASSFYGDEQFF. In nucleotides, the CDR3 is TGTGCCAGCAGCTTTTATGGAGATGAGCAGTTCTTC.

The V gene is TRBV4-1, the J gene TRBJ2-1; TRBD2 agrees at 11 bases. The CDR3 contains 19 residues. In germline, CDR1 is MGHRA, CDR2 YSYEKL. J was trimmed by 2 bases and V by 0 bases; bases with no gene match: 9. CDR3 sequence: CASSQDGLAGGVPYNEQFF. CDR3 DNA sequence: TGCGCCAGCAGCCAAGACGGGCTAGCGGGAGGCGTCCCCTACAATGAGCAGTTCTTC.

The genes are TRBV15 and TRBJ1-2, with a weak D call TRBD1 (5 bases). CDR3 size: 16 residues. The V gene's germline CDR1 is LNHNV and CDR2 YYDKDF (reference sequence). V dropped 0 bases and J dropped 0 bases, with 11 bases sitting between them. The CDR3 is CATSRDHGGANYGYTF. As DNA, the CDR3 is TGTGCCACCAGCAGAGATCATGGGGGGGCTAACTATGGCTACACCTTC.

The genes are TRBV4-1 and TRBJ2-7; D may be TRBD1 (5 bases). This CDR3 has 15 residues. The V gene's germline CDR1 is MGHRA and CDR2 YSYEKL. V lost 2 bases, J lost 5 bases, and 16 bases lay in between. The CDR3 sequence: CASSQNEGAVHEQYF. The DNA of the CDR3 is TGCGCCAGCAGCCAAAACGAAGGGGCTGTCCACGAGCAGTACTTC.

The chain has TRBV7-9 and TRBJ2-2; 7 bases are a match to TRBD2. The V and J ends lost 5 bases and 1 base, in that order; junction bases with no gene match: 7. This CDR3 comprises 16 residues. Germline V gene data show CDR1 as SEHNR and CDR2 as FQNEAQ (reference sequence). The CDR3 nucleotides are TGTGCCAGCAGCCCGACCGGGACTAAGAACACCGGGGAGCTGTTTTTT. Residues: CASSPTGTKNTGELFF.